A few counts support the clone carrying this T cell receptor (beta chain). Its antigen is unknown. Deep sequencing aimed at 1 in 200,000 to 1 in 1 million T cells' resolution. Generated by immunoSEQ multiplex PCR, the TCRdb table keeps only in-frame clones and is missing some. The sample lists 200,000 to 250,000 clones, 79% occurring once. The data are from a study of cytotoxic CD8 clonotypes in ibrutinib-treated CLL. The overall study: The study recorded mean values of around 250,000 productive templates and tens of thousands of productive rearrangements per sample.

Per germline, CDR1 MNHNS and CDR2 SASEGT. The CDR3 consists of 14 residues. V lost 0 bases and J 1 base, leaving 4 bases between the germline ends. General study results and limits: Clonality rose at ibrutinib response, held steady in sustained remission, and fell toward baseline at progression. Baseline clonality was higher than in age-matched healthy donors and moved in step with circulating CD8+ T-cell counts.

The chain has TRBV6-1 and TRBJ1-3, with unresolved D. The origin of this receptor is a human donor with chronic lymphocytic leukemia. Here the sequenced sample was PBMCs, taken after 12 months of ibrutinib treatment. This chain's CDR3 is CASSEALSGNTIYF. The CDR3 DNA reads TGTGCCAGCAGTGAAGCGCTTTCTGGAAACACCATATATTTT.